This T cell receptor beta chain appears in the sequencing data of a study of shared clonotypes between healthy human individuals. Study-wide background: Three plates were used per donor for CD4 naive, three for CD4 memory, two for CD8 naive and one for CD8 memory. Study conclusions and caveats: Few donors restricted represented genetic and exposure-history diversity.

Germline lookup yields CDR1 MDHEN and CDR2 SYDVKM. The CDR3 has 17 amino acids. V lost 1 base to trimming and J lost 3 bases; unmatched junction nucleotides: 6. The table came from immunoSEQ multiplex PCR; TCRdb's copy has only in-frame clones and leaves some out. The sample includes about 1.1 million clones, 75% to 85% of them seen just once. Comments on this clone: Its antigen is unidentified.

This TCR was recovered from a young man in good health. Some clones in this sample may be carry-over from other donors' samples. The V and J genes are TRBV28 and TRBJ1-5, with 10 bases aligning to TRBD1. The sequenced sample consisted of memory CD4+ T cells from PBMCs. Subset in this sample: CD45RA-negative fraction. CDR3 nucleotides: TGTGCCAGCAGTTTATACCGGACAGGGGGACTCAATCAGCCCCAGCATTTT. It encodes CASSLYRTGGLNQPQHF.